The 27 T cell receptor beta chains in this list originate from one sample, sequenced in a study of lymphopenia after photon versus proton radiotherapy (dated by TCRdb to about 2019). Library preparation used the immunoSEQ multiplex PCR assay. TCRdb obtained this table from immuneACCESS and retained in-frame rearrangements with V and J assigned. These tables miss some clones; where compared with another copy, unresolved V genes account for less than half of the shortfall, and the remainder is unexplained. Present in this sample are 68,000 or so clones, approximately 91% of which were seen just once. The ten most abundant clones make up about 3.1% of the sample. The sequencing used peripheral blood, collected from a patient treated with photon-based radiotherapy. Receptor source: a woman in her 70s with pancreatic cancer.

The V gene is TRBV28, the J gene TRBJ2-5; 7 bases agree with TRBD1. The V and J ends lost 11 bases and 4 bases, in that order; junction bases with no gene match: 10. The CDR3 is made up of 13 amino acids. The germline V gene has CDR1 MDHEN and CDR2 SYDVKM. CDR3 nucleotides: TGTGCCGTCCTCCCCCCAGGGGGAGAGACCCAGTACTTC. It codes for CAVLPPGGETQYF.

J is TRBJ1-1 and V is TRBV30; D not certain. V was shortened by 2 bases and J by 0 bases, with 7 bases between the two germline ends. The length of the CDR3 is 13 residues. Germline values: CDR1 GTSNPN, CDR2 SVGIG (reference sequence). The CDR3 DNA follows: TGTGCCTGGAGTATCTCCCTGAACACTGAAGCTTTCTTT. Its protein product is CAWSISLNTEAFF.

The rearrangement uses TRBV30 and TRBJ2-2; the D gene is possibly TRBD1 (5 bases). Deletions cut 5 bases from V and 1 base from J, with 8 bases between. Germline CDR1 GTSNPN, CDR2 SVGIG (reference sequence). The CDR3 spans 13 residues. CDR3 bases: TGTGCCTGGGGGGCAGGGAACACCGGGGAGCTGTTTTTT. Its translation: CAWGAGNTGELFF.

J is TRBJ2-4 and V is TRBV28, with 7 bases matching TRBD1. J lost 0 bases, V lost 2 bases, and 7 bases had no gene match. Germline V CDR1 and CDR2: MDHEN, SYDVKM. The CDR3 is 17 amino acids. CDR3: CASSLPPQGSAKNIQYF. CDR3 coding DNA: TGTGCCAGCAGTTTACCCCCACAGGGGTCAGCCAAAAACATTCAGTACTTC.

The chain recombines TRBV6-5 with TRBJ2-7; no firm D call. The V end was cut by 6 bases, the J end by 2 bases, with 14 bases between. The CDR3 is 14 amino acids. Germline V CDR1 and CDR2: MNHEY, SVGAGI. The DNA for the CDR3 is TGTGCCAGCAGCCACTCGGTGGGGACCTACGAGCAGTACTTC. The encoded protein is CASSHSVGTYEQYF.

This sequence joins TRBV9 and TRBJ1-5; D gene uncertain. This CDR3 region has 13 residues. Trimming removed 3 bases at V and 9 bases at J, with 13 bases between. Germline V gives CDR1 SGDLS, CDR2 YYNGEE. CDR3 amino acids: CASSGLVNSPQHF. CDR3 bases: TGTGCCAGCAGCGGCCTTGTAAATTCGCCCCAGCATTTT.

The rearrangement joins TRBV7-2 to TRBJ2-5; D may correspond to TRBD1 or TRBD2 (7 bases each). Per the germline V gene, CDR1 is SGHTA and CDR2 is FQGNSA. The CDR3 contains 14 residues. Trimming removed 4 bases at V and 4 bases at J, with 13 bases between. The CDR3 protein is CASSSRGGRETQYF. The CDR3, as DNA: TGTGCCAGCAGCTCCAGGGGGGGCCGAGAGACCCAGTACTTC.

The chain uses TRBV4-1 and TRBJ1-3; D may be TRBD1 (6 bases). Per the germline V gene, CDR1 is MGHRA and CDR2 is YSYEKL. CDR3 length equals 16 residues. Trimming pared 1 base from V and 0 bases from J, leaving 10 bases between. The CDR3 nucleotides are TGCGCCAGCAGCCAAGGGGACATCACCTCTGGAAACACCATATATTTT. Protein sequence: CASSQGDITSGNTIYF.

V is TRBV9 and J is TRBJ2-1; 8 nucleotides match TRBD2. Germline-derived CDR1 and CDR2 are SGDLS and YYNGEE. The J segment lost 7 bases and the V segment lost 3 bases, leaving 15 bases of the junction unmatched. The CDR3 runs 17 residues. The CDR3 DNA follows: TGTGCCAGCAGCGAGGGCCTGAGGGTAGCGGGATATAATGAGCAGTTCTTC. It is translated as CASSEGLRVAGYNEQFF.

The table lists this clone with a count of one. The CDR3 protein is CASSFEAVKNIQYF. CDR3 DNA: TGTGCCAGCAGTTTTGAAGCGGTTAAAAACATTCAGTACTTC. The genes are TRBV28 and TRBJ2-4; possible D gene TRBD2, 5 bases. This CDR3 contains 14 residues. Germline V gene data show CDR1 as MDHEN and CDR2 as SYDVKM. With 3 bases removed from V and 4 bases from J, the gap between germline ends came to 10 bases.

The chain carries TRBV29-1 and TRBJ2-2; no clear D. Deletions cut 4 bases from V and 3 bases from J, with 9 bases between. Per germline, CDR1 SQVTM and CDR2 ANQGSEA. This CDR3 has 13 residues. The CDR3 reads CSVATRYTGELFF. Written as DNA, the CDR3 is TGCAGCGTTGCGACAAGGTACACCGGGGAGCTGTTTTTT.

The chain couples TRBV19 to TRBJ1-1; 7 bases match TRBD1. The CDR3 extends over 16 amino acids. The germline V gene has CDR1 LNHDA and CDR2 SQIVND (reference sequence). After removal of 5 bases from V and 0 bases from J, the junction contained 9 bases not matched to a gene. The CDR3 DNA follows: TGTGCCAGTAGTCCCCTCAAGGGGGCGATGAACACTGAAGCTTTCTTT. Translating gives CASSPLKGAMNTEAFF.

This chain joins TRBV19 and TRBJ2-5; 7 nucleotides align to TRBD1. Germline lookup yields CDR1 LNHDA and CDR2 SQIVND (reference sequence). This CDR3 is built from 15 residues. J lost 3 bases, V lost 3 bases, and 7 bases had no gene match. The CDR3 loop reads CASSMVGQGEETQYF. CDR3 DNA sequence: TGTGCCAGTAGTATGGTCGGCCAGGGGGAAGAGACCCAGTACTTC.

The chain carries TRBV19 and TRBJ1-6; 9 bases map to TRBD1. The germline V gene has CDR1 LNHDA and CDR2 SQIVND (reference sequence). V was pared by 8 bases and J by 9 bases, with 5 bases of the junction left unmatched. The CDR3 is made up of 13 amino acids. CDR3 amino acids: CASSGTGSSPLHF. DNA of the CDR3: TGTGCCAGTTCCGGGACAGGGAGTTCACCCCTCCACTTT.

The chain has TRBV7-9 and TRBJ2-1; D gene unclear. Germline CDR1 and CDR2: SEHNR and FQNEAQ (reference sequence). Trimming pared 7 bases from V and 2 bases from J, leaving 12 bases between. The CDR3 contains 14 residues. The CDR3 nucleotides read TGTGCCAGCAACTCTAGGGCTGCCTACAATGAGCAGTTCTTC. Translation: CASNSRAAYNEQFF.

This chain joins TRBV5-5 and TRBJ2-1, with TRBD2 matching 13 bases. Germline V lookup: CDR1 SGHKS, CDR2 YYEKEE (reference sequence). The J segment lost 2 bases and the V segment lost 4 bases, leaving 3 bases of the junction unmatched. CDR3 length: 16 residues. CDR3 DNA sequence: TGTGCCAGCAGCGCCGGACTAGCGGGAGCCTACAATGAGCAGTTCTTC. This gives the protein CASSAGLAGAYNEQFF.

The V gene is TRBV27, the J gene TRBJ2-7; 12 nucleotides line up with TRBD2. The CDR3 is 16 amino acids. Germline V gene lookup returns CDR1 MNHEY and CDR2 SMNVEV (reference sequence). J was trimmed by 6 bases and V by 3 bases; bases with no gene match: 9. The CDR3 coding sequence is TGTGCCAGCAGTTTCCACCGACTAGCGGGAGTGGGCGAGCAGTACTTC. Translation: CASSFHRLAGVGEQYF.

This sequence joins TRBV7-3 and TRBJ1-2, with a weak D call TRBD1 (5 bases). Trimming pared 4 bases from V and 8 bases from J, leaving 26 bases between. Germline-derived CDR1 and CDR2 are SGHTA and FQGTGA. CDR3 length equals 17 residues. This CDR3 is CASSSNIIRVSRGGYTF. In DNA, the CDR3 is TGTGCCAGCAGCTCGAACATAATCAGGGTTAGCCGGGGAGGCTACACCTTC.

This clone was counted a single time. The chain combines TRBV2 with TRBJ1-1, with D possibly matching TRBD1 (5 bases). Germline-derived CDR1 and CDR2 are SNHLY and FYNNEI. The CDR3 totals 13 residues. Trimming left V 4 bases short and J 8 bases short, with 14 bases between. CDR3 sequence reads: CASSVVGGREAFF. CDR3 in DNA: TGTGCCAGCAGTGTAGTGGGGGGAAGAGAAGCTTTCTTT. Based on the CDR3 plus reference TRBV2 and TRBJ1-1, the full variable domain is EPEVTQTPSHQVTQMGQEVILRCVPISNHLYFYWYRQILGQKVEFLVSFYNNEISEKSEIFDDQFSVERPDGSNFTLKIRSTKLEDSAMYFCASSVVGGREAFFGQGTRLTVV.

The V and J genes are TRBV7-9 and TRBJ1-1, with 10 bases fitting TRBD1. The CDR3 is 14 residues long. Germline assignment: CDR1 SEHNR and CDR2 FQNEAQ (reference sequence). The V gene end was trimmed by 5 bases and the J gene end by 5 bases; junction bases not matched to a gene: 5. This CDR3 is CASSADRGGTEAFF. As DNA, the CDR3 is TGTGCCAGCAGCGCGGACAGGGGGGGTACTGAAGCTTTCTTT.

This clone came up a few times. The junction shows a germline mismatch at one end, possibly a read error. The rearrangement links TRBV2 to TRBJ2-7; 10 bases map to TRBD2. CDR1 and CDR2 from the germline V gene are SNHLY and FYNNEI. This CDR3 is 15 amino acids long. CDR3 sequence: CASREGLAESYEQYF. The CDR3 region has the DNA TGTGCCAGCAGGGAAGGACTAGCGGAGTCCTACGAGCAGTACTTC.

This clone was recorded a few times. The chain uses TRBV28 and TRBJ1-2, with unresolved D. The CDR3 has 12 amino acids. Trimming removed 4 bases at V and 2 bases at J, with 5 bases between. Germline lookup yields CDR1 MDHEN and CDR2 SYDVKM. CDR3 residues: CASSSGNYGYTF. CDR3 sequence (DNA): TGTGCCAGCAGTTCTGGGAACTATGGCTACACCTTC.

V gene TRBV5-8 combines with J gene TRBJ1-4; D gene ambiguous. The CDR3 sequence is 13 residues long. Trimming removed 6 bases at V and 8 bases at J, with 14 bases between. In germline, CDR1 is SGHTS, CDR2 YDEGEE. CDR3 nucleotide sequence: TGTGCCAGCACCCTATTTTCGCGCGAAAAACTGTTTTTT. It is translated as CASTLFSREKLFF.

This clone was counted once. The chain joins TRBV21-1 to TRBJ2-7; the tabulated D call, TRBD2, remains unverified against the DNA. TRBV21-1 is an annotated pseudogene. CDR3 length equals 17 residues. CDR3 sequence (DNA): TGTGCCAGCAGCAAAGAGGAGGTGGCGGATTCCACCTACGAGCAGTACTTC. Encoded protein: CASSKEEVADSTYEQYF.

This clone was detected once. V and J are TRBV5-1 and TRBJ2-3; tentative D call: TRBD2 (5 bases). V lost 3 bases and J lost 0, with 8 bases in between. Germline V gene sequence: CDR1 SGHRS, CDR2 YFSETQ. This CDR3 region has 14 residues. CDR3 protein: CASSWTQSTDTQYF. CDR3 DNA: TGCGCCAGCAGCTGGACTCAGAGCACAGATACGCAGTATTTT.

The rearrangement joins TRBV9 to TRBJ1-1; D gene unclear. The CDR3 loop spans 14 amino acids. CDR1 and CDR2 (germline): SGDLS, YYNGEE. The V gene lost 0 bases and the J gene lost 4 bases, with 10 bases spanning the gap. CDR3 DNA sequence: TGTGCCAGCAGCGTAGGAGCGGGCACCACTGAAGCTTTCTTT. Translation: CASSVGAGTTEAFF.

This clone was seen a single time. V and J are TRBV19 and TRBJ1-1; tentatively, D is TRBD1 (6 bases). Trimming left V 6 bases short and J 1 base short, with 15 bases between. The germline gives CDR1 LNHDA, CDR2 SQIVND (reference sequence). The CDR3 is 15 amino acids. CDR3 coding DNA: TGTGCCAGTAGCCCTGACAGGTTCACGAACACTGAAGCTTTCTTT. It codes for CASSPDRFTNTEAFF.